Given below is one TCR beta chain in context. Antigen specificity is unknown. The CDR3 loop spans 17 amino acids. Trimming stripped 0 bases from V and 1 base from J, with 18 bases between. Germline V gene sequence: CDR1 DFQATT, CDR2 SNEGSKA (reference sequence). The data originate from a study of regulatory T cells in long-lasting Graves disease. Study results and limitations: TCR diversity was lower in persistent Graves' patients (versus newly diagnosed ones).

Noted time point: persistent/refractory GD, antithyroid drugs over 5 years with positive TRAb. Construction of the TCR library relied on RNA isolated from PBMCs. Researchers made TCR beta libraries by using iRepertoire HTBI primers and running Arm-PCR on CDR3 regions. TCRdb reprocessed the multiplex PCR reads with MiXCR, giving one entry per CDR3 protein. The sample lists approximately 500,000 distinct CDR3 sequences; 20% to 25% were seen once. The sequence came from a female donor with Graves disease. The rearrangement joins TRBV20-1 to TRBJ1-2, with TRBD1 as a possible D gene (5 bases). Sequences were derived from peripheral blood mononuclear cells (PBMCs), sampled when the disease was refractory, from a patient treated with antithyroid drugs. The chain's CDR3 is CSARENGGGGLNYGYTF. CDR3 DNA sequence: TGCAGTGCTAGAGAGAATGGGGGAGGAGGACTTAACTATGGCTACACCTTC.